Listed below are T cell receptor beta chains from one sample, sequenced in a study of T-cell reconstitution after alpha-beta-depleted transplantation in children. TCRdb re-called the PCR reads with MiXCR, one entry per CDR3 protein. Of about 610,000 distinct CDR3 sequences listed, about 10% were seen once; the top ten hold approximately 4.1%. The input for sequencing was PBMCs from the stem cell graft donor, taken from the stem cell graft. The receptor source for this set is a human donor who donated a stem cell graft to a child with acute myeloid leukemia. Both conserved end residues are part of each CDR3. Each record gives: clone size, D gene, J gene, V gene, CDR3 DNA, CDR3 protein. D genes are given only for firm matches. Clone size appears in some rows only: once, few, many, or a class for an expanded clone.

size: .; D: TRBD2; J: TRBJ2-1; V: TRBV7-9; DNA: TGTGCCAGCAGCTTAGTAGGAGCGGGAGGGCCTTACAATGAGCAGTTCTTC; CDR3: CASSLVGAGGPYNEQFF
size: many; D: .; J: TRBJ2-7; V: TRBV28; DNA: TGTGCCAGTGGGTCCTACGGCTACGAGCAGTACTTC; CDR3: CASGSYGYEQYF
size: .; D: TRBD2; J: TRBJ2-1; V: TRBV10-3; DNA: TGTGCCATCAGTGGTACGGCGGGAGGGTTTAATGAGCAGTTCTTC; CDR3: CAISGTAGGFNEQFF
size: many; D: .; J: TRBJ2-2; V: TRBV5-6; DNA: TGTGCCAGCAGCTTGAACCCCCGGGACATGAGTTACACCGGGGAGCTGTTTTTT; CDR3: CASSLNPRDMSYTGELFF
size: many; D: TRBD2; J: TRBJ2-7; V: TRBV4-3; DNA: TGCGCCAGCCGGCCCGGGGCTAGCGGTCCCTACGAGCAGTACTTC; CDR3: CASRPGASGPYEQYF
size: many; D: TRBD2; J: TRBJ2-1; V: TRBV28; DNA: TGTGCCAGCAGCCCTCGGGAGGATGAGCAGTTCTTC; CDR3: CASSPREDEQFF
size: few; D: .; J: TRBJ2-7; V: TRBV27; DNA: TGTGCCAGCAGTTGGCGGGATAACTACGAGCAGTACTTC; CDR3: CASSWRDNYEQYF
size: many; D: .; J: TRBJ2-5; V: TRBV20-1; DNA: TGCAGTGCCACCTTGGGGAGCGCCCAAGAGACCCAGTACTTC; CDR3: CSATLGSAQETQYF
size: few; D: TRBD2; J: TRBJ2-7; V: TRBV20-1; DNA: TGCAGTGCTAGGAGTAGCGGGAGGCCAGACTTGTACGAGCAGTACTTC; CDR3: CSARSSGRPDLYEQYF
size: many; D: .; J: TRBJ1-2; V: TRBV12-3/TRBV12-4; DNA: TGTGCCAGCACTCCTGTGGCCAACTATGGCTACACCTTC; CDR3: CASTPVANYGYTF
size: many; D: TRBD2; J: TRBJ2-3; V: TRBV7-2; DNA: TGTGCCAGCAGCTCCGGGACTAGCGGTCCAGGAATGGATACGCAGTATTTT; CDR3: CASSSGTSGPGMDTQYF
size: .; D: .; J: TRBJ1-6; V: TRBV7-2; DNA: TGTGCCAGCAGCTTTCGAGGGGCCCTCCACTTT; CDR3: CASSFRGALHF
size: few; D: TRBD1; J: TRBJ1-4; V: TRBV30; DNA: TGTGCCTGGCAATTGACAGGGAACGCTGAAAAACTGTTTTTT; CDR3: CAWQLTGNAEKLFF
size: many; D: TRBD1; J: TRBJ2-2; V: TRBV18; DNA: TGTGCCAGCTCACCACCCAGGACAGGGGGTAACACCGGGGAGCTGTTTTTT; CDR3: CASSPPRTGGNTGELFF
size: few; D: TRBD1; J: TRBJ1-6; V: TRBV30; DNA: TGTGCCTGGACGGGCGGACAGGGTTCACCCCTCCACTTT; CDR3: CAWTGGQGSPLHF
size: many; D: .; J: TRBJ2-5; V: TRBV4-2; DNA: TGTGCCAGCAGCCAAGATAACCAAGAGACCCAGTACTTC; CDR3: CASSQDNQETQYF
size: .; D: .; J: TRBJ2-1; V: TRBV7-8; DNA: TGTGCCAGCAGCGGGGGACTTACTTACAATGAGCAGTTCTTC; CDR3: CASSGGLTYNEQFF
size: few; D: .; J: TRBJ2-3; V: TRBV7-2; DNA: TGTGCCAGCAGCTTAGTGTTACTAGCCGGGGCAGATACGCAGTATTTT; CDR3: CASSLVLLAGADTQYF
size: many; D: TRBD2; J: TRBJ2-5; V: TRBV12-3/TRBV12-4; DNA: TGTGCCAGCAGTGAACTAGCGGGAGGGCCGGAGACCCAGTACTTC; CDR3: CASSELAGGPETQYF
size: many; D: TRBD2; J: TRBJ2-7; V: TRBV6-2/TRBV6-3; DNA: TGTGCCAGCCGGACCCAGGGACTAGCGATGGGGGAGCAGTACTTC; CDR3: CASRTQGLAMGEQYF
size: few; D: .; J: TRBJ2-3; V: TRBV28; DNA: TGTGCCAGCAGCAACCGAGGCGTTGTTGATGCCACAGATACGCAGTATTTT; CDR3: CASSNRGVVDATDTQYF
size: many; D: .; J: TRBJ2-2; V: TRBV30; DNA: TGTGCCTGGAGGGAAACCGATTCTAATCTCTACACCGGGGAGCTGTTTTTT; CDR3: CAWRETDSNLYTGELFF
size: .; D: .; J: TRBJ1-4; V: TRBV29-1; DNA: TGCAGCGTTGAAGCGGGGAAGGGAGAAGAAAAACTGTTTTTT; CDR3: CSVEAGKGEEKLFF
size: many; D: .; J: TRBJ2-1; V: TRBV3-1; DNA: TGTGCCAGCAGCCAGGCCAATGAGCAGTTCTTC; CDR3: CASSQANEQFF
size: .; D: TRBD1; J: TRBJ2-5; V: TRBV15; DNA: TGTGCCACCAGCAGACCTGACAGGGCGAAGGAGACCCAGTACTTC; CDR3: CATSRPDRAKETQYF
size: .; D: .; J: TRBJ2-7; V: TRBV6-2/TRBV6-3; DNA: TGTGCCAGCAGATTTCAGGGAGGACCCTCCTACGAGCAGTACTTC; CDR3: CASRFQGGPSYEQYF
size: few; D: TRBD1; J: TRBJ2-7; V: TRBV29-1; DNA: TGCAGCGTTGAAGATCCCGAGGGGACAGACTCCTACGAGCAGTACTTC; CDR3: CSVEDPEGTDSYEQYF
size: few; D: .; J: TRBJ2-5; V: TRBV7-2; DNA: TGTGCCAGCAACCCCCGCGGGACTTTTAGGGCCCAGTACTTC; CDR3: CASNPRGTFRAQYF
size: few; D: .; J: TRBJ2-3; V: TRBV25-1; DNA: TGTGCCAGCAGTGAACATGGCCTGAGCCTTACGCAGTATTTT; CDR3: CASSEHGLSLTQYF
size: many; D: .; J: TRBJ2-1; V: TRBV4-1; DNA: TGCGCCAGCAGCCCTACTCACCCGGATTGGGAGCAGTTCTTC; CDR3: CASSPTHPDWEQFF
size: .; D: TRBD1; J: TRBJ2-7; V: TRBV3-1; DNA: TGTGCCAGCAGTCCCCCTGGCAGGGGGCCTTACGAGCAGTACTTC; CDR3: CASSPPGRGPYEQYF
size: many; D: TRBD2; J: TRBJ2-3; V: TRBV9; DNA: TGTGCCAGCAGCGTAGCGAGCGGGAGGGGCACAGATACGCAGTATTTT; CDR3: CASSVASGRGTDTQYF
size: many; D: .; J: TRBJ1-2; V: TRBV9; DNA: TGTGCCAGCAGCGTAGGGAGATCTAACTATGGCTACACCTTC; CDR3: CASSVGRSNYGYTF
size: .; D: .; J: TRBJ1-2; V: TRBV7-2; DNA: TGTGCCAGCAGCTTAATTATGACAGCCTATGGCTACACCTTC; CDR3: CASSLIMTAYGYTF
size: .; D: .; J: TRBJ2-3; V: TRBV24-1; DNA: TGTGCCACCAGTGATTCGAAGGGGACAGATACGCAGTATTTT; CDR3: CATSDSKGTDTQYF
size: .; D: .; J: TRBJ2-5; V: TRBV5-1; DNA: TGCGCCAGCAGCCTCGGCCCGGGTTCAGAGACCCAGTACTTC; CDR3: CASSLGPGSETQYF
size: .; D: .; J: TRBJ2-3; V: TRBV29-1; DNA: TGCAGCGTTGCCAGCGTACGCACAGATACGCAGTATTTT; CDR3: CSVASVRTDTQYF
size: few; D: .; J: TRBJ1-2; V: TRBV12-5; DNA: TGTGCTAGTGGCCCAACCGACAGGTTTAACTATGGCTACACCTTC; CDR3: CASGPTDRFNYGYTF
size: many; D: .; J: TRBJ2-5; V: TRBV5-1; DNA: TGCGCCAGCAGCTTGGGCCCGGACAGCCGAGAGACCCAGTACTTC; CDR3: CASSLGPDSRETQYF
size: few; D: TRBD2; J: TRBJ2-3; V: TRBV6-5; DNA: TGTGCCAGCAGTTACGCCCCCCCGGGACTAGCAGATACGCAGTATTTT; CDR3: CASSYAPPGLADTQYF
size: few; D: TRBD1; J: TRBJ2-1; V: TRBV14; DNA: TGTGCCAGCACGCGTGACAGGGGCTCCTACAATGAGCAGTTCTTC; CDR3: CASTRDRGSYNEQFF
size: .; D: .; J: TRBJ2-7; V: TRBV9; DNA: TGTGCCAGCAGCGTTAGACCCTCCAGTTTCTCCTACGAGCAGTACTTC; CDR3: CASSVRPSSFSYEQYF
size: few; D: .; J: TRBJ2-6; V: TRBV29-1; DNA: TGCAGCGTTGGTCGGCGGGGCTCTGGGGCCAACGTCCTGACTTTC; CDR3: CSVGRRGSGANVLTF
size: .; D: .; J: TRBJ1-3; V: TRBV3-1; DNA: TGTGCCAGCAGCCCGACCGGGAATCCCGGAAACACCATATATTTT; CDR3: CASSPTGNPGNTIYF
size: .; D: TRBD2; J: TRBJ2-1; V: TRBV7-2; DNA: TGTGCCAGCAGCTTAGCTCCTAGCGGGAGCATCCAAATCTCCTACAATGAGCAGTTCTTC; CDR3: CASSLAPSGSIQISYNEQFF
size: few; D: .; J: TRBJ1-3; V: TRBV20-1; DNA: TGCAGTGCGCCGCTTCTAGGGGGAAACACCATATATTTT; CDR3: CSAPLLGGNTIYF
size: few; D: .; J: TRBJ2-7; V: TRBV13; DNA: TGTGCCAGCAGCCCAAGACTCTCCTCCTACGAGCAGTACTTC; CDR3: CASSPRLSSYEQYF
size: many; D: .; J: TRBJ2-7; V: TRBV7-8; DNA: TGTGCCAGCAGCCTCACCGGAGTCCCCTACGAGCAGTACTTC; CDR3: CASSLTGVPYEQYF
size: few; D: .; J: TRBJ2-1; V: TRBV14; DNA: TGTGCCAGCAGCCAAGAGGGGCCCCCGAAGGGATACAATGAGCAGTTCTTC; CDR3: CASSQEGPPKGYNEQFF
size: many; D: TRBD2; J: TRBJ2-2; V: TRBV6-5; DNA: TGTGCCAGCAGTTTACTAGCGGGAGAGAACGGGGAGCTGTTTTTT; CDR3: CASSLLAGENGELFF
size: .; D: TRBD2; J: TRBJ2-5; V: TRBV20-1; DNA: TGCTGCGCTGCTCCGGGACTAGCGGACCCGAGGGGGGAGACCCAGTACTTC; CDR3: CCAAPGLADPRGETQYF
size: many; D: .; J: TRBJ1-6; V: TRBV20-1; DNA: TGCAGTGCTAACTTGGCAGGGACTTATAATTCACCCCTCCACTTT; CDR3: CSANLAGTYNSPLHF
size: .; D: .; J: TRBJ1-3; V: TRBV29-1; DNA: TGCAGCGTTGAAGAACAACAGGGAACCATATATTTT; CDR3: CSVEEQQGTIYF
size: .; D: .; J: TRBJ1-1; V: TRBV5-5; DNA: TGTGCCAGCAGCTCCTCCGGGACAACCGATGAAGCTTTCTTT; CDR3: CASSSSGTTDEAFF
size: many; D: .; J: TRBJ1-1; V: TRBV9; DNA: TGTGCCAGCAGCGTAGCGGGTTCTACTGAAGCTTTCTTT; CDR3: CASSVAGSTEAFF
size: few; D: .; J: TRBJ2-7; V: TRBV28; DNA: TGTGCCAGCACGGTTGGGACTCGTTCCTACGAGCAGTACTTC; CDR3: CASTVGTRSYEQYF
size: many; D: TRBD2; J: TRBJ2-4; V: TRBV20-1; DNA: TGCAGTGCCTCGTTAGCGGGAGTAGGCAAAAACATTCAGTACTTC; CDR3: CSASLAGVGKNIQYF